A single sample gave rise to the 9 T cell receptor beta chains below, sequenced in a study of T cells expressing NK-cell markers. TCRdb re-called the 5' RACE reads; one entry per CDR3 protein, DNA not given. This sample contains about 460,000 distinct CDR3 sequences. The sample consisted of blood T cells: a sorted CD56 or NKG2C T cell subset, CD4+ or CD8+ T cells, or bulk PBMC T cells (not recorded which). Receptor source: a woman aged 50 to 60 in good health.

This rearrangement joins TRBV19 to TRBJ2-1. Per the germline V gene, CDR1 is LNHDA and CDR2 is SQIVND (reference sequence). The CDR3 sequence is 15 residues long. CDR3: CASSIRGFSYNEQFF.

V gene TRBV27 combines with J gene TRBJ1-2; TCRdb indicates TRBD1, and absent DNA this call remains unverified. Germline values: CDR1 MNHEY, CDR2 SMNVEV (reference sequence). The CDR3 totals 15 residues. The CDR3 protein is CASSLSGGGASGYTF.

This chain links TRBV5-1 with TRBJ1-2. This CDR3 has 15 residues. Looked up from germline, CDR1 is SGHRS and CDR2 is YFSETQ. The CDR3 loop is CASSLDRGLGYGYTF.

The chain has TRBV30 and TRBJ2-3. Germline V gene sequence: CDR1 GTSNPN, CDR2 SVGIG (reference sequence). CDR3 length: 14 amino acids. The CDR3 spells CACPTDGSTDTQYF.

The chain combines TRBV29-1 with TRBJ2-3; TCRdb selects TRBD1, and the lack of DNA leaves this call unchecked. Germline values: CDR1 SQVTM, CDR2 ANQGSEA. The CDR3 runs to 15 residues. This CDR3 reads CSVAGGAGAGDTQYF.

The gene calls are TRBV6-4 and TRBJ2-6. Germline assignment: CDR1 MRHNA and CDR2 SNTAGT. The CDR3 loop spans 14 amino acids. CDR3 protein: CASRSDSGANVLTF.

V usage is TRBV7-9 and J usage is TRBJ2-7; TCRdb picks TRBD2, but there is no DNA to check that call. Germline-derived CDR1 and CDR2 are SEHNR and FQNEAQ (reference sequence). There are 14 residues in the CDR3. CDR3: CASSLRGRAGEQYF.

The CDR3 sequence is CSARVVTGYNSPLHF. The V call is TRBV20-1, the J call TRBJ1-6. Per germline, CDR1 DFQATT and CDR2 SNEGSKA (reference sequence). The CDR3 loop spans 15 amino acids.

This chain links TRBV29-1 with TRBJ1-3. Germline CDR1 is SQVTM and CDR2 is ANQGSEA. The CDR3 extends over 12 amino acids. Here the CDR3 reads CSGASSGNTIYF.